The clone carrying this T cell receptor (beta chain) was seen only a few times. Its target is not known. This specimen comes from a study of CD8+ T cells in alopecia areata. Study summary: Administration of oral tofacitinib to treated patients was at 5 to 10 mg twice daily.

Sorting separated CD4+ and CD8+ T cells out of PBMCs. Study-wide findings and caveats: Across lesional scalp, and particularly alopecia totalis/universalis, clonality surpassed that of normal scalp. Possibly because of HLA-related factors, TCR sharing was less clear across patients than in mice.

The CDR3 is 15 residues long. The J segment lost 4 bases and the V segment lost 6 bases, leaving 11 bases of the junction unmatched. CDR1 and CDR2 from the germline V gene are MDHEN and SYDVKM. Sequencing relied on a cDNA template that was reverse transcribed from extracted RNA. Libraries were prepared by immunoSEQ multiplex PCR; TCRdb keeps only in-frame clonotypes and omits some of them. The sample holds approximately 100,000 clones, under 45% seen once. This rearrangement joins TRBV28 to TRBJ2-5; TRBD1 matches at 7 bases. Sequencing was carried out using CD4+ T cells sorted from blood. This TCR derives from a human donor with alopecia areata. DNA of the CDR3: TGTGCCAGCAGCCTTGACACAGGGGTGGGAGAGACCCAGTACTTC. Amino acid sequence: CASSLDTGVGETQYF. The complete variable domain, with remaining parts taken from reference TRBV28 and TRBJ2-5, reads DVKVTQSSRYLVKRTGEKVFLECVQDMDHENMFWYRQDPGLGLRLIYFSYDVKMKEKGDIPEGYSVSREKKERFSLILESASTNQTSMYLCASSLDTGVGETQYFGPGTRLLVL.